The 24 T cell receptor beta chains below were found in one sample sequenced in a study of cytomegalovirus exposure and HLA in healthy donors. In the PCR, 60 Vbeta and 13 Jbeta primers were used. This table comes from immunoSEQ multiplex PCR, and its TCRdb copy is limited to in-frame clones, with some not included. The data contain some 190,000 clones, 87% of them seen just once; the ten biggest clones take up around 0.99%. Specimen: PBMCs. The receptors originated from a boy younger than 10 in good health and CMV-seronegative.

The chain is built from TRBV7-6 and TRBJ2-1, with 11 bases that match TRBD2. CDR3 length equals 15 residues. Trimming removed 3 bases from V and 7 bases from J; junction bases left unmatched: 5. Germline values: CDR1 SGHVS, CDR2 FNYEAQ. CDR3 sequence reads: CASSFTSGSSNEQFF. In DNA, the CDR3 is TGTGCCAGCAGCTTTACTAGCGGGAGTTCAAATGAGCAGTTCTTC.

The chain employs TRBV27 and TRBJ2-7, with 7 bases that match TRBD1. V gave up 5 bases and J gave up 7 bases; unmatched junction bases: 8. The CDR3 length is 13 residues. CDR1 and CDR2 from the germline V gene are MNHEY and SMNVEV (reference sequence). The DNA of the CDR3 is TGTGCCAGCAGTGCCAGGGGGAGCCGAGAGCAGTACTTC. As protein: CASSARGSREQYF.

This clone was seen just once. The CDR3 loop is CASSYSRDRVKGYTF. DNA for the CDR3: TGTGCCAGCAGTTACTCGAGGGACAGGGTTAAAGGCTACACCTTC. V gene TRBV6-5 combines with J gene TRBJ1-2; TRBD1 matches 9 bases. CDR3 size: 15 residues. V lost 0 bases, J lost 8 bases, and 7 bases stayed unmatched. CDR1 and CDR2 (germline): MNHEY, SVGAGI.

This clone was counted once. The chain has TRBV28 and TRBJ1-2; 7 nucleotides line up with TRBD1. Unmatched junction bases numbered 9, after V lost 4 bases and J lost 1 base. The CDR3 spans 16 residues. Germline V gives CDR1 MDHEN, CDR2 SYDVKM. For the CDR3, the DNA is TGTGCCAGCAGTTGGGGTAGGACAGGTTTTAACTATGGCTACACCTTC. It yields the protein CASSWGRTGFNYGYTF.

The chain links TRBV10-3 to TRBJ2-7; D may be TRBD1 (7 bases). CDR1 and CDR2 from the germline V gene are ENHRY and SYGVKD. CDR3 length: 14 residues. Trimming pared 3 bases from V and 6 bases from J, leaving 15 bases between. The CDR3 protein is CAISEQAQGGEQYF. The DNA for the CDR3 is TGTGCCATCAGTGAACAGGCCCAGGGGGGCGAGCAGTACTTC.

The V and J genes are TRBV5-1 and TRBJ2-2; TRBD2 agrees at 8 bases. The CDR3 extends over 15 amino acids. The V and J ends lost 1 base and 7 bases, in that order; junction bases with no gene match: 6. CDR1 SGHRS and CDR2 YFSETQ come from the germline V gene. This chain's CDR3 is CASSLTGGPDGELFF. CDR3 in DNA: TGCGCCAGCAGCTTGACGGGGGGGCCCGACGGGGAGCTGTTTTTT.

This clone occurred once. The chain carries TRBV28 and TRBJ2-3, with D unresolved. Trimming took off 5 bases at V and 0 bases at J, with 6 bases between the two ends. Germline V gene lookup returns CDR1 MDHEN and CDR2 SYDVKM. The CDR3 loop spans 13 amino acids. The CDR3 protein is CASSKPSTDTQYF. In DNA form, the CDR3 reads TGTGCCAGCAGTAAGCCTAGCACAGATACGCAGTATTTT. Looking up the rest from reference TRBV28 and TRBJ2-3 gives the full variable domain: DVKVTQSSRYLVKRTGEKVFLECVQDMDHENMFWYRQDPGLGLRLIYFSYDVKMKEKGDIPEGYSVSREKKERFSLILESASTNQTSMYLCASSKPSTDTQYFGPGTRLTVL.

The chain has TRBV6-5 and TRBJ2-7; D possibly corresponds to TRBD2 (6 bases). The V and J ends lost 4 bases and 7 bases respectively, with 14 bases between them. The CDR3 loop spans 13 amino acids. CDR1 is MNHEY, CDR2 SVGAGI, per germline. The CDR3 protein is CASSSTGAREQYF. In DNA form, the CDR3 reads TGTGCCAGCAGTTCGACGGGAGCGAGGGAGCAGTACTTC.

V gene TRBV4-1 combines with J gene TRBJ2-5, with TRBD1 matching 9 bases. The J call may be wrong; the DNA end is better matched by TRBJ2-7. From germline, CDR1 is MGHRA and CDR2 YSYEKL. The CDR3 is 18 amino acids. The CDR3 here is CASSQEKPWGTGSYEQYF. The DNA of the CDR3 is TGCGCCAGCAGCCAAGAGAAGCCTTGGGGGACAGGGTCCTACGAGCAGTACTTC.

The V gene is TRBV5-1, the J gene TRBJ2-3; tentative D call: TRBD2 (5 bases). Germline assignment: CDR1 SGHRS and CDR2 YFSETQ. The V and J ends lost 0 bases and 8 bases respectively, with 10 bases between them. CDR3 length equals 13 residues. As DNA, the CDR3 is TGCGCCAGCAGCTTGGCCGGGGTCGGTACGCAGTATTTT. Its protein product is CASSLAGVGTQYF.

The CDR3 loop reads CASSVAIGQTYEQYF. Written as DNA, the CDR3 is TGTGCCAGCAGCGTAGCTATCGGACAGACCTACGAGCAGTACTTC. This chain links TRBV9 with TRBJ2-7, with D possibly being TRBD1 (6 bases). The CDR3 contains 15 residues. The germline V gene encodes CDR1 SGDLS and CDR2 YYNGEE. The V gene lost 0 bases and the J gene lost 2 bases, with 12 bases spanning the gap.

This clone was picked up a small number of times. Germline is not matched at one junction end, which may reflect a read error. The chain joins TRBV6-1 to TRBJ2-1; D gene ambiguous. The germline CDR1 and CDR2 sequences are MNHNS and SASEGT. The CDR3 extends over 10 amino acids. The CDR3 is CASSDRSPIF. The CDR3 DNA follows: TGTGCCAGCAGTGACCGAAGCCCGATCTTC.

The rearrangement joins TRBV4-1 to TRBJ1-1, with D unclear. The V end lost 3 bases, the J end lost 5 bases, and 13 bases lay between the germline ends. CDR1 and CDR2 from the germline V gene are MGHRA and YSYEKL. The length of the CDR3 is 14 residues. CDR3 DNA: TGCGCCAGCAGCCACCCCCGGGGAGGGACTGAAGCTTTCTTT. Protein: CASSHPRGGTEAFF.

This chain connects TRBV7-9 to TRBJ1-3; TRBD1 matches at 7 bases. This CDR3 spans 17 amino acids. The V gene end was trimmed by 6 bases and the J gene end by 0 bases; junction bases not matched to a gene: 11. CDR1 is SEHNR, CDR2 FQNEAQ, per germline (reference sequence). CDR3 protein: CASSGRDRLYSGNTIYF. The CDR3 nucleotides read TGTGCCAGCAGTGGCCGGGACAGACTCTACTCTGGAAACACCATATATTTT.

This chain links TRBV11-2 with TRBJ2-4; the D gene is possibly TRBD1 (6 bases). This CDR3 contains 11 residues. The V end lost 2 bases, the J end lost 11 bases, and 7 bases lay between the germline ends. From germline, CDR1 is SGHAT and CDR2 FQNNGV. CDR3 sequence (DNA): TGTGCCAGCAGCTTACAGGGGCTTCAGTACTTC. Its protein product is CASSLQGLQYF.

The rearrangement uses TRBV30 and TRBJ2-7; a possible D gene is TRBD2 (7 bases). Germline V gene sequence: CDR1 GTSNPN, CDR2 SVGIG (reference sequence). V shed 4 bases and J shed 3 bases, with 13 bases lying between them. The CDR3 consists of 13 residues. CDR3 amino acids: CAWNEGGYYEQYF. The CDR3 bases are TGTGCCTGGAACGAGGGGGGGTACTACGAGCAGTACTTC.

This clone was recorded a few times. The genes are TRBV9 and TRBJ2-3; 14 nucleotides match TRBD2. V shed 2 bases and J 1 base; nucleotides not matched to a gene: 6. Germline values: CDR1 SGDLS, CDR2 YYNGEE. This CDR3 is built from 18 residues. The CDR3 sequence: CASSVSTSGGVRTDTQYF. CDR3 bases: TGTGCCAGCAGCGTTTCGACTAGCGGGGGGGTCCGCACAGATACGCAGTATTTT.

This clone was counted only a few times. The V call is TRBV7-9, the J call TRBJ2-6; 7 bases are a match to TRBD1. The germline CDR1 and CDR2 sequences are SEHNR and FQNEAQ (reference sequence). CDR3 size: 15 residues. Germline trimming cut 7 bases from V and 3 bases from J; bases unmatched to any gene: 6. CDR3 residues: CASTPDRVGANVLTF. In DNA, the CDR3 is TGTGCCAGCACCCCAGACAGGGTTGGGGCCAACGTCCTGACTTTC.

The chain employs TRBV6-1 and TRBJ2-5; D might be TRBD2 (6 bases). Per the germline V gene, CDR1 is MNHNS and CDR2 is SASEGT. CDR3 length equals 15 residues. Trimming took off 6 bases at V and 7 bases at J, with 21 bases between the two ends. The CDR3 bases are TGTGCCAGCAGGACCATCGACCTAGCGACGAGGACCCAGTACTTC. This encodes CASRTIDLATRTQYF.

This chain links TRBV2 with TRBJ2-3; 8 nucleotides align to TRBD2. This CDR3 region has 14 residues. Germline values: CDR1 SNHLY, CDR2 FYNNEI. V lost 9 bases and J lost 2; bases outside the gene matches: 7. The DNA of the CDR3 is TGTGCCAGTAGGCCAGCGGGGGTCACAGATACGCAGTATTTT. The encoded protein is CASRPAGVTDTQYF.

This chain connects TRBV2 to TRBJ1-1; D is undetermined. This CDR3 has 13 residues. Deletions cut 2 bases from V and 1 base from J, with 5 bases between. The V gene's germline CDR1 is SNHLY and CDR2 FYNNEI. The CDR3 coding sequence is TGTGCCAGCAGTGAATACAGGAACACTGAAGCTTTCTTT. Amino acids: CASSEYRNTEAFF.

The V call is TRBV11-1, the J call TRBJ2-2, with D unresolved. The germline gives CDR1 SGHAT, CDR2 FQDESV (reference sequence). The germline V and J ends were trimmed by 4 bases and 5 bases, with 8 bases remaining between them. The CDR3 has 13 amino acids. CDR3 DNA sequence: TGTGCCAGCAGCTCTCGGTGGACCGGGGAGCTGTTTTTT. This sequence encodes CASSSRWTGELFF.

The V and J genes are TRBV30 and TRBJ1-2, with 9 bases fitting TRBD1. Germline V gives CDR1 GTSNPN, CDR2 SVGIG (reference sequence). The CDR3 covers 15 residues. V shed 2 bases and J 0 bases; nucleotides not matched to a gene: 4. Here the CDR3 DNA reads TGTGCCTGGAGTCCCCGGGACAGGGCTAACTATGGCTACACCTTC. It translates to CAWSPRDRANYGYTF.

The rearrangement joins TRBV2 to TRBJ1-3; a possible D gene is TRBD1 (5 bases). This CDR3 spans 14 amino acids. CDR1 SNHLY and CDR2 FYNNEI come from the germline V gene. With 6 bases removed from V and 4 bases from J, the gap between germline ends came to 13 bases. The CDR3, as DNA: TGTGCCAGCAGCCTTGAAGGACAAGGAAACACCATATATTTT. Protein: CASSLEGQGNTIYF.